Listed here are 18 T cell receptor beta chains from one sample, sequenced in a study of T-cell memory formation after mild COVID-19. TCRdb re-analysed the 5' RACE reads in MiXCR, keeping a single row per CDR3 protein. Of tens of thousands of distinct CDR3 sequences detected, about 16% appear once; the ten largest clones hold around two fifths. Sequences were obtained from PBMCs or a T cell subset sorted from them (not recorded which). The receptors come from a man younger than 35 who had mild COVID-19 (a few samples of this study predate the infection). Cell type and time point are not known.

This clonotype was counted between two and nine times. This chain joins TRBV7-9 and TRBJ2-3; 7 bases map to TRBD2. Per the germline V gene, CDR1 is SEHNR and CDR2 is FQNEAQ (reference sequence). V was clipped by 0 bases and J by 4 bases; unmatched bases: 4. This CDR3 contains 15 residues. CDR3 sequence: CASSLAITSADTQYF. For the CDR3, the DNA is TGTGCCAGCAGCTTAGCTATCACTAGCGCAGATACGCAGTATTTT.

The CDR3 loop is CASSETGGTDTQYF. The CDR3 DNA is TGTGCCAGCAGCGAGACCGGGGGCACAGATACGCAGTATTTT. This sequence joins TRBV9 and TRBJ2-3; weak D call: TRBD2 (5 bases). Deletions cut 3 bases from V and 1 base from J, with 9 bases between. Germline CDR1 is SGDLS and CDR2 is YYNGEE. The length of the CDR3 is 14 residues.

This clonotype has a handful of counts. The CDR3 loop is CASRLAGGRYNEQFF. CDR3 bases: TGTGCCAGTAGACTAGCGGGGGGACGTTACAATGAGCAGTTCTTC. The rearrangement uses TRBV27 and TRBJ2-1, with 13 bases matching TRBD2. This CDR3 region has 15 residues. CDR1 MNHEY and CDR2 SMNVEV come from the germline V gene (reference sequence). The V gene end was trimmed by 9 bases and the J gene end by 4 bases; junction bases not matched to a gene: 6.

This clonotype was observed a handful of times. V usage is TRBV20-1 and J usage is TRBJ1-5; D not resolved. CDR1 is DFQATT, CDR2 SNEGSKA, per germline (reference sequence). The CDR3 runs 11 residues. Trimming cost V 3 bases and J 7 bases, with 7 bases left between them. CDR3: CSASGEQPQHF. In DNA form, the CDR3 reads TGCAGTGCTAGTGGTGAACAGCCCCAGCATTTT.

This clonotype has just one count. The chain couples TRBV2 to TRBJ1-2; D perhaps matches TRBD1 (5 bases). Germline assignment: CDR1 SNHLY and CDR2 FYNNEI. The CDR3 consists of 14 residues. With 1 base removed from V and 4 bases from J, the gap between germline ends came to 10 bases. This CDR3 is CASSEVGVSYGYTF. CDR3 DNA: TGTGCCAGCAGTGAAGTGGGGGTGAGCTATGGCTACACCTTC.

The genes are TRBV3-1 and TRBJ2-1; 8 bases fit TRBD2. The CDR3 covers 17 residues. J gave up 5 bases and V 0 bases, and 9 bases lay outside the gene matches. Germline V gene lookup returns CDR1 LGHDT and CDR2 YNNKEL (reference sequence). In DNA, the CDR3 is TGTGCCAGCAGCCAAGACGCGGGACGGGGGGGAAACAATGAGCAGTTCTTC. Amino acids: CASSQDAGRGGNNEQFF.

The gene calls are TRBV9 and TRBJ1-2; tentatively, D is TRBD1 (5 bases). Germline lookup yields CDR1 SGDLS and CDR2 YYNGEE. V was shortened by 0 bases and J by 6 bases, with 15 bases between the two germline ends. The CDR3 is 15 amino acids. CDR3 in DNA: TGTGCCAGCAGCGTAGGGGTCCTCGGGGCTGATGGCTACACCTTC. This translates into CASSVGVLGADGYTF.

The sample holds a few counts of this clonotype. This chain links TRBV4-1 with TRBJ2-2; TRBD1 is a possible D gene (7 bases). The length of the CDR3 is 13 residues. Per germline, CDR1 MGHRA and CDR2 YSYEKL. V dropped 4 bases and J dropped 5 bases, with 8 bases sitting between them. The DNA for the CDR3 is TGCGCCAGCAGCCCAGGGGGGACCGGGGAGCTGTTTTTT. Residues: CASSPGGTGELFF.

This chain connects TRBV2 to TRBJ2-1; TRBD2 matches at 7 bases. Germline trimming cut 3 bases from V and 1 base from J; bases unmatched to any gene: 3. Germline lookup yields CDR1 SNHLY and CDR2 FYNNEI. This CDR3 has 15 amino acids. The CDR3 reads CASSERAGSYNEQFF. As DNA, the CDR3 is TGTGCCAGCAGTGAGAGAGCGGGATCCTACAATGAGCAGTTCTTC.

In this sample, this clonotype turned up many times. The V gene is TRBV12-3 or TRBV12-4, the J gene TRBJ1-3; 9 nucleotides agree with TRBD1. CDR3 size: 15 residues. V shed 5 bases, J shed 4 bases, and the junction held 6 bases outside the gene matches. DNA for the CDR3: TGTGCCAGCAGTGTACTGGGACAGGGAGGAAACACCATATATTTT. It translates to CASSVLGQGGNTIYF.

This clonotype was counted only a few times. The CDR3 spells CATRGGQETQYF. The DNA of the CDR3 is TGTGCCACCCGGGGGGGTCAAGAGACCCAGTACTTC. This rearrangement joins TRBV7-9 to TRBJ2-5; the match to TRBD2 covers 8 bases. The germline V gene encodes CDR1 SEHNR and CDR2 FQNEAQ (reference sequence). The CDR3 has 12 residues. The V gene end was trimmed by 10 bases and the J gene end by 2 bases; junction bases not matched to a gene: 3.

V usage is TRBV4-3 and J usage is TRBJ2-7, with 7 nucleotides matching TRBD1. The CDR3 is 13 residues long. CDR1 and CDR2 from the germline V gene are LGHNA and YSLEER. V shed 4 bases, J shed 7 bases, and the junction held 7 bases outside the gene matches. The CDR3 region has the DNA TGCGCCAGCAGCCCGGAACAGGGGTGGGAGCAGTACTTC. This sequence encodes CASSPEQGWEQYF.

CDR3 residues: CSVEPLMVGGNYGYTF. In nucleotides, the CDR3 is TGCAGCGTTGAGCCCCTTATGGTGGGGGGCAACTATGGCTACACCTTC. The chain couples TRBV29-1 to TRBJ1-2; a weak D match, TRBD1 (6 bases). In germline, CDR1 is SQVTM, CDR2 ANQGSEA. V was cut by 3 bases and J by 2 bases, with 19 bases left in between. The CDR3 is 16 residues long. The entire variable domain, with the rest obtained from reference TRBV29-1 and TRBJ1-2, is as follows: SAVISQKPSRDICQRGTSLTIQCQVDSQVTMMFWYRQQPGQSLTLIATANQGSEATYESGFVIDKFPISRPNLTFSTLTVSNMSPEDSSIYLCSVEPLMVGGNYGYTFGSGTRLTVV.

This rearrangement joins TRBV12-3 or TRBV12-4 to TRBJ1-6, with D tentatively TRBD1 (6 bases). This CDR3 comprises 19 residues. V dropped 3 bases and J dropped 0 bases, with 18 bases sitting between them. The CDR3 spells CASSFIGWTVSSYNSPLHF. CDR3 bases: TGTGCCAGCAGTTTCATTGGATGGACAGTGAGCTCCTATAATTCACCCCTCCACTTT.

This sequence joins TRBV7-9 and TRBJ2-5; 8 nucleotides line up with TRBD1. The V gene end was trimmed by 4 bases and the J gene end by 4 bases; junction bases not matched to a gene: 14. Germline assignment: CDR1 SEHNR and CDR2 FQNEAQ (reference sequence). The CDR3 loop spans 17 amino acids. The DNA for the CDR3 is TGTGCCAGCAGCTGGACCCGACAGGGGCCGAGTGGAGAGACCCAGTACTTC. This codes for CASSWTRQGPSGETQYF.

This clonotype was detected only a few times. CDR3 protein: CATRGSNQPQHF. The CDR3 coding sequence is TGTGCCACCAGGGGAAGCAATCAGCCCCAGCATTTT. This chain joins TRBV15 and TRBJ1-5, with D unclear. CDR1 is LNHNV and CDR2 is YYDKDF in the germline V gene (reference sequence). This CDR3 contains 12 residues. With 6 bases removed from V and 1 base from J, the gap between germline ends came to 4 bases.

CDR3 loop: CASSFGPGGLEQYF. The CDR3 DNA sequence: TGTGCCAGCAGCTTTGGGCCGGGGGGGCTTGAGCAGTACTTC. The chain combines TRBV7-2 with TRBJ2-7, with 8 nucleotides matching TRBD2. The CDR3 loop spans 14 amino acids. After removal of 3 bases from V and 7 bases from J, the junction contained 8 bases not matched to a gene. Germline CDR1 is SGHTA and CDR2 is FQGNSA.

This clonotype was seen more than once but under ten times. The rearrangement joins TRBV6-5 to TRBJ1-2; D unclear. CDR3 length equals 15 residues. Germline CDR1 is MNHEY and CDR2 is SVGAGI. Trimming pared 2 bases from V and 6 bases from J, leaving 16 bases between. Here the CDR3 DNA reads TGTGCCAGCAGTTACCGAGGGTTGGAAGCCCATGGCTACACCTTC. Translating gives CASSYRGLEAHGYTF.